These T cell receptor beta chains were read from a single sample in a study of molecular identifiers for immune sequencing clone quantification. TCRdb recomputed calls from the PCR reads with MiXCR, one row per CDR3 protein. The table has around 300,000 distinct CDR3 sequences, 24% seen once. Sample: naive CD8+ T cells from blood, with Jurkat cell RNA spiked in. These receptors were collected from a human donor in good health. Some libraries in this study had Jurkat cell RNA spiked in. Each CDR3 is given with its conserved first and last residue. The order of the fields is J gene, clone size, D gene, V gene, CDR3 protein, CDR3 DNA. A D gene is named only where the DNA matches it firmly. Clone sizes are given selectively: once, few, many, or a class where the clone is expanded.

J: TRBJ2-7; size: few; D: TRBD1; V: TRBV10-3; CDR3: CAITPTGQGYEQYF; DNA: TGTGCCATCACCCCCACGGGACAGGGCTACGAGCAGTACTTC
J: TRBJ2-5; size: few; D: NA; V: TRBV7-9; CDR3: CASSPPDRGQETQYF; DNA: TGTGCCAGCAGCCCGCCGGACCGCGGACAAGAGACCCAGTACTTC
J: TRBJ1-1; size: few; D: NA; V: TRBV4-3; CDR3: CASSQDFNPAGTNTEAFF; DNA: TGCGCCAGCAGCCAAGATTTCAACCCAGCAGGGACGAACACTGAAGCTTTCTTT
J: TRBJ2-4; size: NA; D: TRBD2; V: TRBV6-1; CDR3: CASRDYWTSGRGRNIQYF; DNA: TGTGCCAGCAGAGACTACTGGACTAGCGGGAGGGGTAGAAACATTCAGTACTTC
J: TRBJ2-7; size: many; D: NA; V: TRBV7-6; CDR3: CASSLNAVYEQYF; DNA: TGTGCCAGCAGCTTAAACGCTGTATACGAGCAGTACTTC
J: TRBJ1-1; size: few; D: NA; V: TRBV18; CDR3: CASSPGGGLDRTEAFF; DNA: TGTGCCAGCTCTCCCGGGGGGGGGCTGGATAGAACTGAAGCTTTCTTT
J: TRBJ2-4; size: NA; D: NA; V: TRBV20-1; CDR3: CSARDWERDGGKNIQYF; DNA: TGCAGTGCTAGAGATTGGGAGAGGGACGGAGGAAAAAACATTCAGTACTTC
J: TRBJ2-2; size: few; D: NA; V: TRBV3-1; CDR3: CASSLLTGSGELFF; DNA: TGTGCCAGCAGCCTTCTAACAGGGTCCGGGGAGCTGTTTTTT
J: TRBJ2-1; size: many; D: TRBD1; V: TRBV14; CDR3: CASSSGQGLYEQFF; DNA: TGTGCCAGCAGCTCGGGACAGGGTCTATATGAGCAGTTCTTC
J: TRBJ1-1; size: NA; D: NA; V: TRBV7-9; CDR3: CASGLASGTEAFF; DNA: TGTGCCAGCGGCTTAGCGTCGGGTACTGAAGCTTTCTTT
J: TRBJ2-7; size: many; D: NA; V: TRBV5-6; CDR3: CASSLSPGRLEQYF; DNA: TGTGCCAGCAGCTTGAGTCCCGGCCGTCTCGAGCAGTACTTC